The 30 T cell receptor beta chains given below trace back to one sample, sequenced in a study of blood T cell repertoires in COVID-19. The method was immunoSEQ multiplex PCR; TCRdb's version includes in-frame clones alone and lacks a portion of them. The repertoire holds 60,000 to 85,000 clones, around 82% seen once, with around a sixth in the top ten. The sequenced sample was peripheral blood. The receptors stem from a human donor in a cohort sampled during active COVID-19.

For the CDR3, the DNA is TGTGCCAGCAGTCAAACTAGCGGGAGGATCTCCTACAATGAGCAGTTCTTC. This encodes CASSQTSGRISYNEQFF. The chain links TRBV6-2 or TRBV6-3 to TRBJ2-1; 12 nucleotides line up with TRBD2. V was clipped by 5 bases and J by 0 bases; unmatched bases: 5. The CDR3 length is 17 residues. CDR1 is MNHEY, CDR2 SVGEGT, per germline.

The genes are TRBV2 and TRBJ2-1; D unclear. The CDR3 is 12 amino acids. Trimming shortened V by 4 bases and J by 14 bases, and 15 bases separated the two germline ends. Germline values: CDR1 SNHLY, CDR2 FYNNEI. In DNA, the CDR3 is TGTGCCAGCAGTGGTCGAGAAATGAATGAGTTCTTC. Encoded protein: CASSGREMNEFF.

V gene TRBV12-3 or TRBV12-4 combines with J gene TRBJ2-5; TRBD1 aligns across 9 bases. V was clipped by 5 bases and J by 14 bases; unmatched bases: 6. CDR3 size: 11 residues. The CDR3, as DNA: TGTGCCAGCAGTAAAGGACAGGGGCAATACTTC. It translates to CASSKGQGQYF.

This clone was detected once. The genes are TRBV5-1 and TRBJ2-7, with a possible D match to TRBD1 (6 bases). CDR1 is SGHRS and CDR2 is YFSETQ in the germline V gene. Trimming took 4 bases from V and 2 from J, leaving 13 bases between them. The CDR3 is 14 residues long. This CDR3 reads CASSARSGAYEQYF. CDR3 DNA: TGCGCCAGCAGCGCACGATCAGGGGCCTACGAGCAGTACTTC.

This sequence joins TRBV12-3 or TRBV12-4 and TRBJ1-6; D is unresolved. The CDR3 runs to 13 residues. The V end lost 6 bases, the J end lost 6 bases, and 9 bases lay between the germline ends. The CDR3 coding sequence is TGTGCCAGCAGAGAGATCCCTAATTCACCCCTCCACTTT. It is translated as CASREIPNSPLHF.

The chain joins TRBV6-5 to TRBJ2-5; 10 bases align to TRBD2. The CDR3 loop spans 15 amino acids. CDR1 is MNHEY and CDR2 is SVGAGI in the germline V gene. The V segment lost 0 bases and the J segment 5 bases; nucleotides outside the gene matches: 3. The CDR3 loop reads CASSYSSAGGETQYF. CDR3 nucleotides: TGTGCCAGCAGTTACTCGTCAGCGGGAGGGGAGACCCAGTACTTC.

The chain is built from TRBV18 and TRBJ2-1, with a possible D match to TRBD2 (6 bases). The CDR3 sequence is 12 residues long. Germline-derived CDR1 and CDR2 are KGHSH and LQKENI. V dropped 5 bases and J dropped 9 bases, with 11 bases sitting between them. CDR3 DNA sequence: TGTGCCAGCTCAATACTAGCTGTTGAGCAGTTCTTC. Its translation: CASSILAVEQFF.

The sample holds one count of this clone. The rearrangement uses TRBV5-1 and TRBJ1-6; maybe TRBD1 (6 bases). The germline V gene has CDR1 SGHRS and CDR2 YFSETQ. V dropped 5 bases and J dropped 7 bases, with 16 bases sitting between them. The CDR3 loop spans 15 amino acids. The CDR3 region has the DNA TGCGCCAGCAGTAGGTTACAGGGCCAAAATTCACCCCTCCACTTT. Translation: CASSRLQGQNSPLHF. Filled out from reference TRBV5-1 and TRBJ1-6, the complete variable domain reads KAGVTQTPRYLIKTRGQQVTLSCSPISGHRSVSWYQQTPGQGLQFLFEYFSETQRNKGNFPGRFSGRQFSNSRSEMNVSTLELGDSALYLCASSRLQGQNSPLHFGNGTRLTVT.

The CDR3 nucleotides are TGTGCCAGCAGGACGGGGGTTCAGAAGGCCGGGGAGCTGTTTTTT. As protein: CASRTGVQKAGELFF. The chain has TRBV5-4 and TRBJ2-2; a possible D gene is TRBD2 (6 bases). Trimming removed 5 bases from V and 6 bases from J, with 17 bases in between. CDR1 is SGHNT, CDR2 YYREEE, per germline (reference sequence). The CDR3 covers 15 residues.

The chain has TRBV5-6 and TRBJ2-5, with D possibly being TRBD2 (5 bases). V was shortened by 4 bases and J by 2 bases, with 12 bases between the two germline ends. This CDR3 is built from 14 residues. Germline CDR1 is SGHDT and CDR2 is YYEEEE. The DNA of the CDR3 is TGTGCCAGCAGCCCCCCGGGGTATCAAGAGACCCAGTACTTC. Translated: CASSPPGYQETQYF.

The chain is built from TRBV7-2 and TRBJ2-7, with TRBD1 identical over 9 bases. Germline V gene lookup returns CDR1 SGHTA and CDR2 FQGNSA. J gave up 6 bases and V 5 bases, and 17 bases lay outside the gene matches. The CDR3 is 17 amino acids. CDR3 nucleotides: TGTGCCAGCAGCATATATGATTGGGGGACAGGGACCCCCGAGCAGTACTTC. Its translation is CASSIYDWGTGTPEQYF.

This clone appeared once. The rearrangement joins TRBV18 to TRBJ2-5; 8 positions agree with TRBD1. Germline CDR1 reads KGHSH; CDR2 reads LQKENI. J gave up 2 bases and V 0 bases, and 2 bases lay outside the gene matches. The CDR3 runs to 15 residues. DNA of the CDR3: TGTGCCAGCTCACCACCGGACAGGGTTCAAGAGACCCAGTACTTC. Translation: CASSPPDRVQETQYF.

This chain connects TRBV3-1 (or the pseudogene TRBV3-2) to TRBJ2-7; 7 bases agree with TRBD1. The CDR3 extends over 16 amino acids. CDR1 is LGHDT and CDR2 is YNNKEL in the germline V gene (reference sequence). With V trimmed by 2 bases and J by 2 bases, 9 bases remained unmatched. CDR3 DNA sequence: TGTGCCAGCAGCCAAAGCCGACAGGGAAGCCCCTACGAGCAGTACTTC. Its protein is CASSQSRQGSPYEQYF.

On this clone itself: This same CDR3 is encoded by further DNA sequences in the sample. The gene calls are TRBV30 and TRBJ1-4; D is ambiguous. There are 11 residues in the CDR3. V shed 1 base and J shed 7 bases, with 4 bases lying between them. CDR1 and CDR2 from the germline V gene are GTSNPN and SVGIG (reference sequence). CDR3 loop: CAWSAREKLFF. The CDR3 coding sequence is TGTGCCTGGAGTGCCCGTGAAAAACTGTTTTTT.

The chain uses TRBV5-6 and TRBJ2-4, with 7 positions matching TRBD2. This CDR3 contains 14 residues. The junction had 0 bases not matched to a gene; V was cut back by 2 bases and J by 1 base. CDR1 is SGHDT, CDR2 YYEEEE, per germline. CDR3 nucleotide sequence: TGTGCCAGCAGCTTAGCGGGGGCCAAAAACATTCAGTACTTC. This gives the protein CASSLAGAKNIQYF.

The chain recombines TRBV7-8 with TRBJ2-5; a weak D match, TRBD2 (6 bases). The CDR3 is made up of 13 amino acids. Germline assignment: CDR1 SGHVS and CDR2 FQNEAQ. Between the trimmed V and J ends, which lost 1 base and 4 bases, there was a span of 7 bases. This CDR3 is CASSLGLVETQYF. CDR3 nucleotides: TGTGCCAGCAGCTTAGGACTAGTAGAGACCCAGTACTTC.

The rearrangement links TRBV10-3 to TRBJ2-5, with TRBD2 identical over 7 bases. This CDR3 is 14 amino acids long. Germline loops: CDR1 ENHRY, CDR2 SYGVKD. J was trimmed by 6 bases and V by 6 bases; bases with no gene match: 10. The DNA of the CDR3 is TGTGCCATCAGCGCAGACGCTAGCGGAAAGACCCAGTACTTC. Its translation: CAISADASGKTQYF.

This chain joins TRBV30 and TRBJ1-5, with 9 bases that match TRBD1. The germline V gene encodes CDR1 GTSNPN and CDR2 SVGIG (reference sequence). This CDR3 region has 17 residues. Losses at the gene ends were 5 bases for V and 1 base for J; bases not matched to a gene: 12. CDR3 in amino acids: CAWVFGQGKGSNQPQHF. CDR3 sequence (DNA): TGTGCCTGGGTATTCGGACAGGGGAAGGGGAGCAATCAGCCCCAGCATTTT.

This chain connects TRBV11-2 to TRBJ1-1; 9 nucleotides align to TRBD1. Trimming removed 0 bases from V and 6 bases from J; junction bases left unmatched: 2. Germline CDR1 reads SGHAT; CDR2 reads FQNNGV. There are 14 residues in the CDR3. The CDR3 DNA reads as TGTGCCAGCAGCTTAGAAGGGACAGGGTCTGAAGCTTTCTTT. Translated: CASSLEGTGSEAFF.

Only one count was recorded for this clone. The chain uses TRBV5-5 and TRBJ2-1; 12 bases align to TRBD2. CDR1 is SGHKS, CDR2 YYEKEE, per germline (reference sequence). Trimming cost V 0 bases and J 8 bases; bases outside gene matches: 12. The CDR3 spans 18 residues. CDR3 amino acids: CASSLGLAGVGRVDEQFF. The CDR3 DNA reads as TGTGCCAGCAGCTTGGGACTAGCGGGAGTGGGCCGTGTAGATGAGCAGTTCTTC. The whole variable domain, filled in from reference TRBV5-5 and TRBJ2-1, reads DAGVTQSPTHLIKTRGQQVTLRCSPISGHKSVSWYQQVLGQGPQFIFQYYEKEERGRGNFPDRFSARQFPNYSSELNVNALLLGDSALYLCASSLGLAGVGRVDEQFFGPGTRLTVL.

The rearrangement uses TRBV19 and TRBJ1-2, with D possibly matching TRBD1 (6 bases). With 5 bases removed from V and 2 bases from J, the gap between germline ends came to 18 bases. CDR3 size: 16 residues. Per the germline V gene, CDR1 is LNHDA and CDR2 is SQIVND (reference sequence). In nucleotides, the CDR3 is TGTGCCAGTAGTCCCTCCTTCGCAGGGGTAAACTATGGCTACACCTTC. Its translation is CASSPSFAGVNYGYTF. Looking up the rest from reference TRBV19 and TRBJ1-2 gives the full variable domain: DGGITQSPKYLFRKEGQNVTLSCEQNLNHDAMYWYRQDPGQGLRLIYYSQIVNDFQKGDIAEGYSVSREKKESFPLTVTSAQKNPTAFYLCASSPSFAGVNYGYTFGSGTRLTVV.

The rearrangement links TRBV5-4 to TRBJ2-5, with D hard to call. V dropped 1 base and J dropped 4 bases, with 5 bases sitting between them. Germline values: CDR1 SGHNT, CDR2 YYREEE (reference sequence). The CDR3 spans 12 residues. CDR3 in amino acids: CASSLPGETQYF. The DNA of the CDR3 is TGTGCCAGCAGCTTGCCCGGAGAGACCCAGTACTTC. Complete variable domain (other parts from reference TRBV5-4 and TRBJ2-5): ETGVTQSPTHLIKTRGQQVTLRCSSQSGHNTVSWYQQALGQGPQFIFQYYREEENGRGNFPPRFSGLQFPNYSSELNVNALELDDSALYLCASSLPGETQYFGPGTRLLVL.

This clone was observed a single time. The chain carries TRBV4-1 and TRBJ1-2; tentatively, D is TRBD1 (6 bases). The ends were cut back, 0 bases at V and 2 bases at J, with 13 bases in the middle. The germline gives CDR1 MGHRA, CDR2 YSYEKL. This CDR3 contains 16 residues. As DNA, the CDR3 is TGCGCCAGCAGCCAAGATCAGACAGGAGTCAACTATGGCTACACCTTC. This translates into CASSQDQTGVNYGYTF.

The chain carries TRBV7-2 and TRBJ2-6; TRBD1 might be the D (6 bases). The germline V and J ends were trimmed by 2 bases and 0 bases, with 14 bases remaining between them. The germline V gene encodes CDR1 SGHTA and CDR2 FQGNSA. This CDR3 comprises 18 residues. The CDR3 loop reads CASSLRAGVSSGANVLTF. The CDR3, as DNA: TGTGCCAGCAGCTTAAGGGCAGGGGTTAGCTCTGGGGCCAACGTCCTGACTTTC.

The chain employs TRBV9 and TRBJ1-4, with TRBD1 as a possible D gene (6 bases). CDR3 length: 16 residues. Looked up from germline, CDR1 is SGDLS and CDR2 is YYNGEE. Trimming removed 0 bases from V and 8 bases from J, with 17 bases in between. The CDR3 loop is CASSVDALVRGEKLFF. DNA for the CDR3: TGTGCCAGCAGCGTAGACGCGTTAGTCAGGGGAGAAAAACTGTTTTTT.

The chain carries TRBV7-2 and TRBJ2-7, with 7 bases matching TRBD2. This CDR3 comprises 15 residues. CDR1 SGHTA and CDR2 FQGNSA come from the germline V gene. Losses at the gene ends were 2 bases for V and 2 bases for J; bases not matched to a gene: 6. CDR3 region: CASSLSGLPTYEQYF. In nucleotides, the CDR3 is TGTGCCAGCAGCTTATCGGGACTACCAACCTACGAGCAGTACTTC. The full variable domain, rest sourced from reference TRBV7-2 and TRBJ2-7, is GAGVSQSPSNKVTEKGKDVELRCDPISGHTALYWYRQSLGQGLEFLIYFQGNSAPDKSGLPSDRFSAERTGGSVSTLTIQRTQQEDSAVYLCASSLSGLPTYEQYFGPGTRLTVT.

This clone turned up a few times. The chain couples TRBV30 to TRBJ1-5, with no clear D. Germline V gene sequence: CDR1 GTSNPN, CDR2 SVGIG (reference sequence). Trimming removed 1 base from V and 4 bases from J, with 8 bases in between. The CDR3 totals 13 residues. The chain's CDR3 is CAWSGAANQPQHF. DNA of the CDR3: TGTGCCTGGAGTGGTGCAGCGAATCAGCCCCAGCATTTT.

The chain couples TRBV7-9 to TRBJ1-2; 10 bases agree with TRBD1. The CDR3 contains 17 residues. Germline CDR1 is SEHNR and CDR2 is FQNEAQ (reference sequence). The junction had 12 bases not matched to a gene; V was cut back by 4 bases and J by 4 bases. The chain's CDR3 is CASSSADPTGGGYGYTF. CDR3 coding DNA: TGTGCCAGCAGCTCCGCGGACCCGACAGGGGGCGGCTATGGCTACACCTTC. The full variable domain, with the rest looked up from reference TRBV7-9 and TRBJ1-2, is DTGVSQNPRHKITKRGQNVTFRCDPISEHNRLYWYRQTLGQGPEFLTYFQNEAQLEKSRLLSDRFSAERPKGSFSTLEIQRTEQGDSAMYLCASSSADPTGGGYGYTFGSGTRLTVV.

V and J are TRBV5-1 and TRBJ1-2, with a possible D match to TRBD1 (6 bases). Germline assignment: CDR1 SGHRS and CDR2 YFSETQ. The V and J ends lost 0 bases and 7 bases respectively, with 7 bases between them. The CDR3 is 12 residues long. CDR3 nucleotides: TGCGCCAGCAGCTTGGCGGACAGTGGCTACACCTTC. Its protein product is CASSLADSGYTF.

The count of this clone is one. The chain couples TRBV27 to TRBJ2-2, with D maybe TRBD1 (6 bases). The CDR3 length is 15 residues. Germline values: CDR1 MNHEY, CDR2 SMNVEV (reference sequence). V was clipped by 5 bases and J by 1 base, with 11 bases between them. The DNA of the CDR3 is TGTGCCAGCAGTCCCTGGGGGCAGAACACCGGGGAGCTGTTTTTT. Translated: CASSPWGQNTGELFF.